These 9 T cell receptor beta chains came from one sample sequenced in a study of beta chain features in type 1 diabetes (dated by TCRdb to 2016 to 2019). The receptor library was made with the immunoSEQ multiplex PCR assay. The entire amount of isolated RNA was reverse transcribed using the High Capacity cDNA Reverse Transcription Kit, so the sequenced TCRB transcripts were expressed ones. This immuneACCESS table, as held by TCRdb, lists in-frame sequences with V and J called but not all clones. Of the missing ones, under half trace to an unresolved V gene in checked studies; the others have no known cause. In this sample the table shows 200,000 to 250,000 clones, about 14% of which occur a single time. The ten largest make up roughly 0.024% of the sample. The specimen was naive CD4+ T cells from blood. The cell subset or site label, read with the paper, signifies: true naive CD4+ T cells. These receptors originate from a woman in her forties in good health.

The rearrangement links TRBV29-1 to TRBJ2-7; D perhaps matches TRBD1 (6 bases). The CDR3 covers 13 residues. The V gene's germline CDR1 is SQVTM and CDR2 ANQGSEA. V was cut by 2 bases and J by 2 bases, with 10 bases left in between. The CDR3 is CSVESRGTYEQYF. Here the CDR3 DNA reads TGCAGCGTTGAAAGCAGGGGAACCTACGAGCAGTACTTC.

This clone occurred a few times. The chain carries TRBV7-2 and TRBJ1-4, with a possible D match to TRBD1 (6 bases). V dropped 4 bases and J dropped 0 bases, with 9 bases sitting between them. Germline CDR1 SGHTA, CDR2 FQGNSA. This CDR3 spans 15 amino acids. The CDR3 is CASSSRQATNEKLFF. CDR3 nucleotide sequence: TGTGCCAGCAGCTCCCGACAGGCAACTAATGAAAAACTGTTTTTT.

This clone was seen only once. CDR3 sequence reads: CASSADRGSYNEQFF. CDR3 sequence (DNA): TGTGCCAGCAGCGCGGACAGAGGCTCCTACAATGAGCAGTTCTTC. V and J are TRBV9 and TRBJ2-1, with a weak D call TRBD1 (6 bases). The CDR3 has 15 amino acids. V was cut by 3 bases and J by 0 bases, with 10 bases left in between. Germline V gene sequence: CDR1 SGDLS, CDR2 YYNGEE.

The chain uses TRBV27 and TRBJ2-5; tentative D call: TRBD1 (7 bases). This CDR3 is 15 amino acids long. Deletions cut 8 bases from V and 5 bases from J, with 21 bases between. From germline, CDR1 is MNHEY and CDR2 SMNVEV (reference sequence). CDR3 DNA sequence: TGTGCCAGCTGGAGGGGGACAGAGTTTCCGGAGACCCAGTACTTC. Translated, it gives CASWRGTEFPETQYF.

This chain joins TRBV2 and TRBJ1-6; the match to TRBD1 covers 8 bases. The CDR3 is 16 residues long. The junction had 10 bases not matched to a gene; V was cut back by 2 bases and J by 10 bases. In germline, CDR1 is SNHLY, CDR2 FYNNEI. In nucleotides, the CDR3 is TGTGCCAGCAGTGAAAGACAGGGGATCACGGGCTCACCCCTCCACTTT. Its translation: CASSERQGITGSPLHF.

V gene TRBV6-5 combines with J gene TRBJ1-3; D unclear. Between the trimmed V and J ends, which lost 7 bases and 4 bases, there was a span of 14 bases. Germline CDR1 is MNHEY and CDR2 is SVGAGI. There are 14 residues in the CDR3. CDR3 in amino acids: CASNQRARGNTIYF. The CDR3 DNA sequence: TGTGCCAGCAATCAGCGAGCTCGCGGAAACACCATATATTTT.

V usage is TRBV5-1 and J usage is TRBJ2-5; TRBD2 matches at 9 bases. The CDR3 sequence is 17 residues long. V dropped 4 bases and J dropped 2; count of bases not matched to a gene: 12. Germline V gene data show CDR1 as SGHRS and CDR2 as YFSETQ. The CDR3, as DNA: TGCGCCAGCAGCCTCCCGGGGCTAGCGGGAATTCAAGAGACCCAGTACTTC. Translated, it gives CASSLPGLAGIQETQYF.

The chain is built from TRBV9 and TRBJ1-6; D is possibly TRBD1 (5 bases). The CDR3 totals 15 residues. The germline V and J ends were trimmed by 0 bases and 7 bases, with 11 bases remaining between them. The V gene's germline CDR1 is SGDLS and CDR2 YYNGEE. The CDR3 loop reads CASSVGVTGNSPLHF. The DNA for the CDR3 is TGTGCCAGCAGCGTAGGCGTTACAGGAAATTCACCCCTCCACTTT.

The chain joins TRBV7-9 to TRBJ1-5, with 9 bases fitting TRBD1. The V gene's germline CDR1 is SEHNR and CDR2 FQNEAQ (reference sequence). The CDR3 spans 16 residues. Trimming at V came to 5 bases and at J to 5 bases, leaving 10 bases not matched to a gene. CDR3 amino acids: CASSLSQGAEDQPQHF. The CDR3 DNA reads as TGTGCCAGCAGCCTCTCACAGGGGGCGGAGGATCAGCCCCAGCATTTT.